This T cell receptor beta chain was recorded in a study of T cells in Graves' hyperthyroidism and ophthalmopathy. Background on the study: Peripheral blood sampling occurred at initial diagnosis, before any treatment.

It was RNA transcripts that yielded the amplified TCR beta CDR3 regions. HTBI primers were the set used in a first-round RT-PCR of the TCR CDR3. TCRdb reprocessed the multiplex PCR reads via MiXCR and lists one record per CDR3 protein. The sample gives some 550,000 distinct CDR3 sequences, roughly 15% of which show up once; roughly 3.4% is in the top ten. Germline CDR1 is MNHEY and CDR2 is SMNVEV (reference sequence). The trim removed 7 bases at V and 9 bases at J, leaving 16 bases unmatched. The CDR3 spans 17 residues. This clonotype was observed at least ten times. Its target is not known. Patients were excluded for uncontrolled infection, other autoimmune disease, pregnancy or lactation. The PBMCs studied were ones that came from about 10 ml fresh peripheral blood. Overall study results and limits: Researchers found most expanded thyroid clonotypes above 0.001 in blood as well.

The sequenced sample consisted of blood. The TCR sequence derives from a woman aged 40 to 55 with Graves' ophthalmopathy. The V call is TRBV27, the J call TRBJ2-1; 12 bases are shared with TRBD1. CDR3 DNA sequence: TGTGCCAGCACCCTTTACTCCGGGACAGGGGGCTTCGGTGAGCAGTTCTTC. Translated: CASTLYSGTGGFGEQFF.